This T cell receptor (beta chain) originates from a study of cytomegalovirus exposure and HLA in healthy donors (dated by TCRdb to about 2017). About the study as a whole: A later analysis indicated that the 110 or so validation repertoires were generated on the platform also employed for the 700 or so repertoires of the first cohort. The aim of the study was to test whether cataloging public T cell receptors could identify signatures of past pathogen exposure. Along with the roughly 670-subject first cohort, a separate validation cohort of more than 90 different subjects was used. To predict cytomegalovirus infection status, the study brought together high-throughput TCR immunosequencing, statistical association of individual TCRs with disease status, and machine learning.

Regarding this clone: Its target antigen remains unknown. No much larger clonotype is one base removed from it; base qualities were not supplied.

Library construction relied on the immunoSEQ multiplex PCR assay. Processing in the source paper ran as follows. To diagnose cytomegalovirus status from the catalog of TCR beta chain sequences, a statistical classification framework was built. Sourced from immuneACCESS, this table was stored by TCRdb with only in-frame sequences that have V and J called. A share of the clones is absent; for the studies checked, an unresolved V gene accounts for under half, and the remainder has no known explanation. V, J and clone size are those of that table, while D and trimming were read from the DNA. The sample table contains 180,000 or so clones; only one count was recorded for around nine tenths of them. The leading ten clones occupy around 7.2% of the sample. From its cysteine to its phenylalanine, the CDR3 spans 12 amino acids. The only DNA kept is the CDR3, 36 bases in frame from the first base. Trimming removed 2 bases from V and 8 bases from J, leaving 7 bases between the germline ends. The germline V gene provides CDR1 SGHNT and CDR2 YENEEA.

On the study overall, not on this receptor specifically: In a later analysis, TCRs clustered in the first cohort were found to also tend to co-occur in the roughly 120 validation repertoires, with about 93% of cluster scores above 0. Across donors, most TCR sequences were observed very rarely, whereas some public TCRs were present in many individuals. In both the original and validation cohorts, the classifier was reported to diagnose cytomegalovirus status with high specificity and sensitivity. The authors suggested that the approach could potentially be generalized to other disease states and immunological phenotypes. A total of fewer than 200 TCR beta chains were listed by the study as associated with cytomegalovirus. All 110 or so repertoires were used to score co-occurrence in the validation cohort in a later analysis, because that analysis had no HLA typing for the cohort. Three of the identified cytomegalovirus-associated TCR beta chains were confirmed in vitro to be specific for cytomegalovirus antigens.

Donors formed part of the validation cohort, which comprised about 120 subjects and was distinct from the first cohort of under 800 subjects. The receptor's source is a man aged 25 to 40 in good health and CMV-seropositive. The chain couples TRBV11-3 to TRBJ2-1, with the D gene not clear enough to name. Specimen: PBMCs. In nucleotide form, the sequence is TGTGCCAGCAGCTTATATCCCGATGAGCAGTTCTTC. The encoded protein is CASSLYPDEQFF.